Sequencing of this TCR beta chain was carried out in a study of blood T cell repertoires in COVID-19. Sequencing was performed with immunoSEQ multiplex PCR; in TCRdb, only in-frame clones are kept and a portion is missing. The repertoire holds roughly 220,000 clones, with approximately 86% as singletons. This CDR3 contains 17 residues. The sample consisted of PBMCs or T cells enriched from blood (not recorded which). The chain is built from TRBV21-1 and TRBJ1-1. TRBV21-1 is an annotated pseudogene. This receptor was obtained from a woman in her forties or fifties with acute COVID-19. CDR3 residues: CASSKKGSRGSWPEAFF. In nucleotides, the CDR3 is TGTGCCAGCAGCAAAAAGGGGAGCCGGGGGTCCTGGCCTGAAGCTTTCTTT.